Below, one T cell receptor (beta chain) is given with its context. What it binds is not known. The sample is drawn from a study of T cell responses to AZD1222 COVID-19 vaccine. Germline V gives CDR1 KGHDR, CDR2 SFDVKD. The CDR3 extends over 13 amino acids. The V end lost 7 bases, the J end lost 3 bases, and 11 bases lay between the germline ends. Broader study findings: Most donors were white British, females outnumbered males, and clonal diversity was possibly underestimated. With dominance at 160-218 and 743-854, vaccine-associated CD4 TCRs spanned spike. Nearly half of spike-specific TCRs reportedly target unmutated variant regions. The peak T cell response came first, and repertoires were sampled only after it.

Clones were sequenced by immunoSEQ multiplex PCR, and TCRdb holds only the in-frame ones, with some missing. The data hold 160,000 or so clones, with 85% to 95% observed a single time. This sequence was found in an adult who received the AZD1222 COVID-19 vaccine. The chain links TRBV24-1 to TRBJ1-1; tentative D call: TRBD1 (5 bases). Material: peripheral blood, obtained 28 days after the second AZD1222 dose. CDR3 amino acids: CATRGPLHTEAFF. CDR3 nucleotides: TGTGCCACCAGGGGACCGCTTCACACTGAAGCTTTCTTT.